The 13 T cell receptor beta chains reported below all come from one sample, sequenced in a study of blood T cell repertoires in COVID-19. TCRdb keeps only in-frame clones here, not all; method: immunoSEQ multiplex PCR. This table holds approximately 210,000 clones, more than 85% found once. The sample comprised peripheral blood. These receptors originate from a man between 40 and 49 years old with acute or convalescent COVID-19.

V gene TRBV28 combines with J gene TRBJ2-1; 9 bases are a match to TRBD2. The CDR3 is made up of 17 amino acids. Germline V gene lookup returns CDR1 MDHEN and CDR2 SYDVKM. Losses at the gene ends were 5 bases for V and 7 bases for J; bases not matched to a gene: 15. CDR3 region: CASSPPVDAGGLNEQFF. CDR3 nucleotide sequence: TGTGCCAGCAGTCCCCCAGTAGATGCGGGAGGGCTTAATGAGCAGTTCTTC.

In this sample, this clone turned up once. This CDR3 is CASSFGGRIPGVHEQYF. The DNA for the CDR3 is TGTGCCAGCAGCTTTGGGGGTAGGATTCCAGGGGTCCACGAGCAGTACTTC. The chain joins TRBV7-9 to TRBJ2-7; tentatively, D is TRBD1 (6 bases). Germline CDR1 is SEHNR and CDR2 is FQNEAQ (reference sequence). Trimming removed 3 bases from V and 5 bases from J, with 23 bases in between. The CDR3 runs 17 residues.

V is TRBV27 and J is TRBJ2-1, with 9 bases fitting TRBD2. From germline, CDR1 is MNHEY and CDR2 SMNVEV (reference sequence). With 10 bases clipped from V and 0 bases from J, the junction kept 7 bases outside the gene matches. The CDR3 totals 15 residues. This chain's CDR3 is CATQPGLASYNEQFF. Written as DNA, the CDR3 is TGTGCCACCCAGCCGGGACTAGCCTCCTACAATGAGCAGTTCTTC.

This chain connects TRBV29-1 to TRBJ1-5; weak D call: TRBD1 (5 bases). Trimming took off 4 bases at V and 5 bases at J, with 6 bases between the two ends. CDR1 SQVTM and CDR2 ANQGSEA come from the germline V gene. The CDR3 extends over 11 amino acids. CDR3 bases: TGCAGCGTTGGGGGGGATCAGCCCCAGCATTTT. Amino acid sequence: CSVGGDQPQHF.

The table lists this clone with a count of one. The chain is built from TRBV5-5 and TRBJ2-1; 10 nucleotides match TRBD1. The trim removed 2 bases at V and 5 bases at J, leaving 4 bases unmatched. The CDR3 sequence is 15 residues long. Per germline, CDR1 SGHKS and CDR2 YYEKEE (reference sequence). CDR3 protein: CASSLGTGAHNEQFF. DNA of the CDR3: TGTGCCAGCAGCTTAGGGACAGGGGCCCACAATGAGCAGTTCTTC.

This clone has a handful of counts. V gene TRBV27 combines with J gene TRBJ2-7; D remains unclear. Germline assignment: CDR1 MNHEY and CDR2 SMNVEV (reference sequence). V shed 6 bases and J shed 0 bases, with 12 bases lying between them. The CDR3 has 14 amino acids. CDR3 DNA: TGTGCCAGCAGGGGCCAGGAAAGCTCCTACGAGCAGTACTTC. Translated: CASRGQESSYEQYF.

The chain recombines TRBV29-1 with TRBJ2-5; TRBD1 aligns across 9 bases. Germline loops: CDR1 SQVTM, CDR2 ANQGSEA. The J segment lost 5 bases and the V segment lost 6 bases, leaving 4 bases of the junction unmatched. This CDR3 region has 12 residues. CDR3 in DNA: TGCAGCGTGGACAGGGGTATGGAGACCCAGTACTTC. It codes for CSVDRGMETQYF.

V gene TRBV7-2 combines with J gene TRBJ2-5, with 11 bases that match TRBD1. V lost 4 bases and J lost 4; bases outside the gene matches: 14. Germline CDR1 SGHTA, CDR2 FQGNSA. The CDR3 contains 18 residues. The CDR3 DNA reads TGTGCCAGCAGCTCAAACCCAGAGCCGGGACAGGGGGGAGAGACCCAGTACTTC. It specifies CASSSNPEPGQGGETQYF.

This chain links TRBV5-1 with TRBJ2-1, with D maybe TRBD1 (6 bases). The CDR3 spans 19 residues. CDR1 is SGHRS, CDR2 YFSETQ, per germline. The ends were cut back, 0 bases at V and 0 bases at J, with 19 bases in the middle. The CDR3 loop is CASSLEGVLGSSSYNEQFF. For the CDR3, the DNA is TGCGCCAGCAGCTTGGAGGGGGTACTAGGGAGTAGCTCCTACAATGAGCAGTTCTTC.

The DNA of the CDR3 is TGTGCCAGTAGGCCCGGACAGGGAGGTCACTACGAGCAGTACTTC. As protein: CASRPGQGGHYEQYF. This chain uses TRBV19 with TRBJ2-7; 8 bases align to TRBD1. Unmatched junction bases numbered 10, after V lost 6 bases and J lost 3 bases. CDR1 is LNHDA, CDR2 SQIVND, per germline (reference sequence). This CDR3 is 15 amino acids long.

The J gene is TRBJ1-1, the V gene TRBV19; D is ambiguous. The germline V gene encodes CDR1 LNHDA and CDR2 SQIVND (reference sequence). The CDR3 extends over 16 amino acids. The V end was cut by 2 bases, the J end by 1 base, with 14 bases between. The CDR3 here is CASSISGVSRNTEAFF. DNA for the CDR3: TGTGCCAGTAGTATAAGCGGGGTGTCTCGGAACACTGAAGCTTTCTTT.

V is TRBV29-1 and J is TRBJ2-3; D possibly corresponds to TRBD2 (6 bases). CDR3 length: 16 residues. The germline CDR1 and CDR2 sequences are SQVTM and ANQGSEA. The ends were cut back, 1 base at V and 4 bases at J, with 18 bases in the middle. The CDR3 sequence is CSVEGSPGEGSDTQYF. CDR3 DNA: TGCAGCGTTGAAGGCTCTCCGGGGGAAGGATCAGATACGCAGTATTTT.

As for this clone: Other nucleotide sequences from this sample produce the same CDR3. This rearrangement joins TRBV9 to TRBJ1-2; maybe TRBD1 (6 bases). Trimming stripped 0 bases from V and 8 bases from J, with 8 bases between. Germline values: CDR1 SGDLS, CDR2 YYNGEE. The CDR3 has 12 residues. The CDR3 DNA reads TGTGCCAGCAGCGTAGTCAGGGGCGGCTACACCTTC. Its protein is CASSVVRGGYTF.